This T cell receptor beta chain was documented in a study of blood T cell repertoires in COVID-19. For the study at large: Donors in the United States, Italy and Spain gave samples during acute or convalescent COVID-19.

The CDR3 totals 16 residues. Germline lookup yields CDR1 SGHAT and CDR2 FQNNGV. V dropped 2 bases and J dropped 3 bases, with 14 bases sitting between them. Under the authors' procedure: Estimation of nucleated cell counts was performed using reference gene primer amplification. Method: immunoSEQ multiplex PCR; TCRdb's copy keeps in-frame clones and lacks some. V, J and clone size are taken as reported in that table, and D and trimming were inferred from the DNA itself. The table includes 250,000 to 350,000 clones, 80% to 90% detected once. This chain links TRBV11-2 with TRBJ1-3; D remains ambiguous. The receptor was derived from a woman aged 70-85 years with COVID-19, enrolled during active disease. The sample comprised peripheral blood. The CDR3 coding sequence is TGTGCCAGCAGCTTATCGCTGGCAGCGGATGGAAACACCATATATTTT. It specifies CASSLSLAADGNTIYF.